The 12 T cell receptor beta chains given below trace back to one sample, sequenced in a study of control samples from healthy donors and cancer patients. Data came from immunoSEQ multiplex PCR; TCRdb stores just in-frame clones and leaves some out. The table shows about 230,000 clones, with over 75% occurring only once. The specimen sequenced was PBMCs. The source of these receptors is a woman in her sixties with lung cancer.

V gene TRBV3-1 (or the pseudogene TRBV3-2) combines with J gene TRBJ2-7, with D perhaps TRBD1 or TRBD2 (5 bases each). Trimming took 2 bases from V and 6 from J, leaving 11 bases between them. The CDR3 runs 13 residues. The germline V gene encodes CDR1 LGHDT and CDR2 YNNKEL (reference sequence). The chain's CDR3 is CASSQTGAGEQYF. CDR3 nucleotides: TGTGCCAGCAGCCAAACCGGGGCTGGCGAGCAGTACTTC.

A remark on this clone: The sample contains more than one DNA sequence encoding this CDR3. The CDR3 loop is CASSYSRTGDSYEQYF. DNA of the CDR3: TGTGCCAGCAGTTACTCGAGAACAGGTGACTCCTACGAGCAGTACTTC. The chain recombines TRBV6-5 with TRBJ2-7; tentative D call: TRBD1 (5 bases). Germline CDR1 is MNHEY and CDR2 is SVGAGI. Trimming stripped 0 bases from V and 0 bases from J, with 12 bases between. This CDR3 region has 16 residues.

This rearrangement joins TRBV3-1 (or the pseudogene TRBV3-2) to TRBJ2-1; TRBD2 agrees at 8 bases. There are 13 residues in the CDR3. The V gene end was trimmed by 3 bases and the J gene end by 9 bases; junction bases not matched to a gene: 4. Per germline, CDR1 LGHDT and CDR2 YNNKEL (reference sequence). The CDR3 DNA follows: TGTGCCAGCAGCCAGGGCGGGGGGACTGAGCAGTTCTTC. It yields the protein CASSQGGGTEQFF.

The chain joins TRBV5-4 to TRBJ2-7, with D perhaps TRBD2 (6 bases). The germline V and J ends were trimmed by 1 base and 0 bases, with 8 bases remaining between them. The CDR3 covers 14 residues. In germline, CDR1 is SGHNT, CDR2 YYREEE (reference sequence). CDR3 amino acids: CASSLSGSSYEQYF. CDR3 bases: TGTGCCAGCAGCTTGTCCGGGAGCTCCTACGAGCAGTACTTC.

The V call is TRBV2, the J call TRBJ2-3; 8 positions match TRBD1. This CDR3 is built from 15 residues. Trimming removed 5 bases from V and 1 base from J; junction bases left unmatched: 5. In germline, CDR1 is SNHLY, CDR2 FYNNEI. The CDR3 loop is CASSSGQGGTDTQYF. The CDR3 nucleotides are TGTGCCAGCAGTTCTGGACAGGGCGGCACAGATACGCAGTATTTT.

The chain carries TRBV7-9 and TRBJ1-1; 7 bases match TRBD1. The CDR3 runs 14 residues. The V gene end was trimmed by 2 bases and the J gene end by 6 bases; junction bases not matched to a gene: 6. Germline CDR1 is SEHNR and CDR2 is FQNEAQ (reference sequence). CDR3 bases: TGTGCCAGCAGCTTAAGACAGGGCGGCTCTGAAGCTTTCTTT. This gives the protein CASSLRQGGSEAFF.

V gene TRBV5-5 combines with J gene TRBJ2-1; D is possibly TRBD2 (6 bases). The CDR3 has 14 amino acids. The V end was cut by 7 bases, the J end by 3 bases, with 14 bases between. The germline V gene has CDR1 SGHKS and CDR2 YYEKEE (reference sequence). As DNA, the CDR3 is TGTGCCAGCCAACGGGAGCTAGACTACAATGAGCAGTTCTTC. This encodes CASQRELDYNEQFF.

This clone has a single count. The V and J genes are TRBV2 and TRBJ2-5; no clear D. The CDR3 loop spans 14 amino acids. CDR1 SNHLY and CDR2 FYNNEI come from the germline V gene. The ends were cut back, 3 bases at V and 4 bases at J, with 12 bases in the middle. This chain's CDR3 is CASSDSSLPETQYF. CDR3 bases: TGTGCCAGCAGTGACAGTAGCCTCCCAGAGACCCAGTACTTC.

The chain recombines TRBV27 with TRBJ2-5; D perhaps matches TRBD2 (6 bases). Germline V gene data show CDR1 as MNHEY and CDR2 as SMNVEV (reference sequence). The CDR3 length is 16 residues. V was cut by 3 bases and J by 2 bases, with 16 bases left in between. The chain's CDR3 is CASSLVREVAQETQYF. Written as DNA, the CDR3 is TGTGCCAGCAGTTTGGTCAGGGAGGTGGCTCAAGAGACCCAGTACTTC.

The chain joins TRBV19 to TRBJ2-1, with TRBD1 as a possible D gene (6 bases). The CDR3 consists of 15 residues. Trimming stripped 5 bases from V and 8 bases from J, with 19 bases between. The germline V gene encodes CDR1 LNHDA and CDR2 SQIVND (reference sequence). The CDR3 protein is CASSGDIGAFDEQFF. The CDR3 DNA is TGTGCCAGTAGTGGGGACATTGGAGCGTTTGATGAGCAGTTCTTC. Full variable domain (rest looked up from reference TRBV19 and TRBJ2-1): DGGITQSPKYLFRKEGQNVTLSCEQNLNHDAMYWYRQDPGQGLRLIYYSQIVNDFQKGDIAEGYSVSREKKESFPLTVTSAQKNPTAFYLCASSGDIGAFDEQFFGPGTRLTVL.

The chain carries TRBV25-1 and TRBJ2-7; TRBD2 agrees at 7 bases. This CDR3 spans 14 amino acids. Germline V gene data show CDR1 as MGHDK and CDR2 as SYGVNS. With V trimmed by 3 bases and J by 2 bases, 4 bases remained unmatched. This CDR3 reads CASSDAGVTYEQYF. In DNA, the CDR3 is TGTGCCAGCAGTGACGCGGGAGTGACCTACGAGCAGTACTTC.

The V and J genes are TRBV27 and TRBJ2-7; 14 bases are a match to TRBD2. This CDR3 spans 17 amino acids. V was clipped by 4 bases and J by 1 base; unmatched bases: 6. The V gene's germline CDR1 is MNHEY and CDR2 SMNVEV (reference sequence). CDR3 DNA: TGTGCCAGCAGTTCCGCCGGGACTAGCGGGAGATCCTACGAGCAGTACTTC. This encodes CASSSAGTSGRSYEQYF.